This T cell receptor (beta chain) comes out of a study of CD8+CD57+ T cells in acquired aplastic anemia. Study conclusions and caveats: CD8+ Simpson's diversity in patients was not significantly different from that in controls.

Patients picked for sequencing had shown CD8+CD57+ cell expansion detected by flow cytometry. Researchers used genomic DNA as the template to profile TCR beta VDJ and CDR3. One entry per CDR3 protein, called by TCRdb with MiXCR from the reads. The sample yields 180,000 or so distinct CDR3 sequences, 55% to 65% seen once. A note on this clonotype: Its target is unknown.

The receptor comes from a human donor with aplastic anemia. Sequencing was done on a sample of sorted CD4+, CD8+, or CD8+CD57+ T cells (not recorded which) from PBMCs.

CDR3 in DNA: TGCAGCGTTTCCGGACAGGGGGTCACCGGGGAGCTGTTTTTT. Translation: CSVSGQGVTGELFF. The rearrangement uses TRBV29-1 and TRBJ2-2; 10 bases line up with TRBD1. The CDR3 consists of 14 residues. Unmatched junction bases numbered 4, after V lost 5 bases and J lost 4 bases. Germline lookup yields CDR1 SQVTM and CDR2 ANQGSEA.